The next 8 T cell receptor beta chains were all read from a single sample in a study of blood T cell repertoires in COVID-19. The protocol was immunoSEQ multiplex PCR, while the TCRdb copy is restricted to in-frame clones and leaves out a portion. The data contain tens of thousands of clones, approximately 84% of them singletons. What was sequenced was peripheral blood. These receptors were obtained from a man in his 70s with active or convalescent COVID-19.

This chain connects TRBV4-1 to TRBJ1-5, with D unclear. CDR3 size: 15 residues. Trimming left V 0 bases short and J 4 bases short, with 10 bases between. Germline V CDR1 and CDR2: MGHRA, YSYEKL. The CDR3 DNA sequence: TGCGCCAGCAGCCAAGATCCCGCGGGAAATCAGCCCCAGCATTTT. Translated, it gives CASSQDPAGNQPQHF.

The chain links TRBV19 to TRBJ2-7, with TRBD2 matching over 7 bases. The CDR3 totals 13 residues. The V gene end was trimmed by 7 bases and the J gene end by 6 bases; junction bases not matched to a gene: 9. Germline CDR1 reads LNHDA; CDR2 reads SQIVND (reference sequence). The CDR3 sequence is CASTAGATGEQYF. In DNA, the CDR3 is TGTGCCAGTACGGCGGGAGCTACAGGCGAGCAGTACTTC.

This clone was counted only a few times. J is TRBJ1-6 and V is TRBV6-5; no definite D call. CDR3 length: 15 residues. Looked up from germline, CDR1 is MNHEY and CDR2 is SVGAGI. V dropped 0 bases and J dropped 9 bases, with 12 bases sitting between them. CDR3 nucleotides: TGTGCCAGCAGTTACTCGAGGGCCAGTACTTCACCCCTCCACTTT. It codes for CASSYSRASTSPLHF.

The rearrangement joins TRBV5-1 to TRBJ2-2; unclear D gene. Germline values: CDR1 SGHRS, CDR2 YFSETQ. V shed 7 bases and J shed 4 bases, with 14 bases lying between them. The CDR3 length is 14 residues. CDR3 DNA sequence: TGCGCCAGCCGACACATGGAAGGCACCGGGGAGCTGTTTTTT. This encodes CASRHMEGTGELFF.

The CDR3 sequence: CASSIAQTGGADEKLFF. CDR3 coding DNA: TGTGCCAGTAGTATAGCCCAAACAGGGGGCGCTGATGAAAAACTGTTTTTT. The chain joins TRBV19 to TRBJ1-4; TRBD1 matches at 9 bases. This CDR3 region has 17 residues. The V and J ends lost 1 base and 6 bases, in that order; junction bases with no gene match: 9. Germline V gives CDR1 LNHDA, CDR2 SQIVND (reference sequence).

The V and J genes are TRBV25-1 and TRBJ2-1; TRBD2 might be the D (5 bases). The V end lost 3 bases, the J end lost 4 bases, and 10 bases lay between the germline ends. The CDR3 is 14 residues long. Germline CDR1 is MGHDK and CDR2 is SYGVNS. CDR3 loop: CASSDMEEYNEQFF. As DNA, the CDR3 is TGTGCCAGCAGTGATATGGAGGAATACAATGAGCAGTTCTTC.

The chain joins TRBV7-2 to TRBJ2-1; D uncertain. V dropped 4 bases and J dropped 4 bases, with 14 bases sitting between them. Per the germline V gene, CDR1 is SGHTA and CDR2 is FQGNSA. The CDR3 extends over 15 amino acids. The chain's CDR3 is CASSSRSTSYNEQFF. For the CDR3, the DNA is TGTGCCAGCAGCTCTCGGAGCACCTCGTACAATGAGCAGTTCTTC.

The chain uses TRBV2 and TRBJ1-1; possibly TRBD1 for D (5 bases). Trimming left V 6 bases short and J 4 bases short, with 9 bases between. Germline CDR1 reads SNHLY; CDR2 reads FYNNEI. CDR3 length: 12 amino acids. CDR3 residues: CASRQDSTEAFF. The CDR3 DNA sequence: TGTGCCAGCAGACAAGACAGCACTGAAGCTTTCTTT.